The 10 T cell receptor beta chains reported below all come from one sample, sequenced in a study of blood T cells in healthy people across ages. It was with a sample-barcoded 5' primer and a J-beta primer mix that a second PCR of about 6 to 12 cycles was run. TCRdb re-called the 5' RACE reads with MiXCR, one entry per CDR3 protein. The sample has about a million distinct CDR3 sequences, roughly two fifths seen once. Sequencing was carried out using blood. The receptor set was obtained from a man younger than 35 in good health.

V and J are TRBV3-1 and TRBJ1-1; D uncertain. V was pared by 0 bases and J by 2 bases, with 10 bases between. Germline CDR1 is LGHDT and CDR2 is YNNKEL (reference sequence). The CDR3 sequence is 15 residues long. CDR3 amino acids: CASSQEAASNTEAFF. The CDR3 nucleotides read TGTGCCAGCAGCCAAGAGGCCGCTTCCAACACTGAAGCTTTCTTT.

A few counts support this clonotype. The CDR3 DNA reads as TGTGCCAGCAGAACGGGAGGATGGCCCCAGCATTTT. As protein: CASRTGGWPQHF. The V and J genes are TRBV12-3 or TRBV12-4 and TRBJ1-5; D gene unclear. CDR3 length: 12 amino acids. The ends were cut back, 6 bases at V and 9 bases at J, with 12 bases in the middle.

There are many counts of this clonotype. V gene TRBV3-1 combines with J gene TRBJ2-5; D not certain. From germline, CDR1 is LGHDT and CDR2 YNNKEL (reference sequence). V shed 0 bases and J shed 7 bases, with 0 bases lying between them. The CDR3 is made up of 10 amino acids. The CDR3 nucleotides read TGTGCCAGCAGCCAAGAGACCCAGTACTTC. This gives the protein CASSQETQYF.

Worth noting for this clonotype: Sequence at one end of the junction differs from germline and may be a read error. The CDR3 DNA reads TGTGTCAGCAGTTTCGACAGCTCCTACGAGCAGTACTTC. Amino acid sequence: CVSSFDSSYEQYF. The V call is TRBV27, the J call TRBJ2-7, with D tentatively TRBD1 (5 bases). The CDR3 has 13 amino acids. The germline V gene has CDR1 MNHEY and CDR2 SMNVEV (reference sequence).

This clonotype was detected only once. Being one base from a much bigger clone, this may be a read error. The gene calls are TRBV20-1 and TRBJ2-7; possible D gene TRBD2, 6 bases. Germline-derived CDR1 and CDR2 are DFQATT and SNEGSKA (reference sequence). CDR3 size: 14 residues. The V end lost 1 base, the J end lost 7 bases, and 17 bases lay between the germline ends. CDR3 protein: CSARGAGWGDEQYF. In DNA, the CDR3 is TGCAGTGCTAGAGGAGCGGGCTGGGGGGATGAGCAGTACTTC.

This clonotype was seen only once. In DNA, the CDR3 is TGTGCCAGCAGTTCGGGACAGGGGGCTTATGGCAATCAGCCCCAGCATTTT. This gives the protein CASSSGQGAYGNQPQHF. The rearrangement links TRBV6-5 to TRBJ1-5; 12 bases agree with TRBD1. Looked up from germline, CDR1 is MNHEY and CDR2 is SVGAGI. This CDR3 is built from 17 residues. Trimming took 4 bases from V and 2 from J; bases not matched to a gene: 6.

Only a few counts were recorded for this clonotype. This chain joins TRBV6-2 or TRBV6-3 and TRBJ2-3; TRBD2 matches 10 bases. V lost 3 bases, J lost 2 bases, and 8 bases stayed unmatched. Germline V gene sequence: CDR1 MNHEY, CDR2 SVGEGT. The CDR3 extends over 17 amino acids. The CDR3 DNA sequence: TGTGCCAGCAGTTATGGGATAGGGACTAGCGACACAGATACGCAGTATTTT. It translates to CASSYGIGTSDTDTQYF.

The V and J genes are TRBV6-2 or TRBV6-3 and TRBJ2-1; the D gene is possibly TRBD2 (6 bases). The CDR3 loop spans 15 amino acids. Per the germline V gene, CDR1 is MNHEY and CDR2 is SVGEGT. Trimming took off 6 bases at V and 6 bases at J, with 18 bases between the two ends. CDR3 sequence (DNA): TGTGCCAGCAGGGGGGGACTCCATTCCCTCAATGAGCAGTTCTTC. This gives the protein CASRGGLHSLNEQFF.

The chain combines TRBV27 with TRBJ2-2; D unresolved. The CDR3 extends over 16 amino acids. Germline CDR1 is MNHEY and CDR2 is SMNVEV (reference sequence). Trimming took off 8 bases at V and 2 bases at J, with 18 bases between the two ends. CDR3 DNA: TGTGCCAGCGGGCTCCAGAATCCCGGTAACACCGGGGAGCTGTTTTTT. It yields the protein CASGLQNPGNTGELFF.

This clonotype has just one count. The chain has TRBV2 and TRBJ2-3; 7 bases map to TRBD2. The CDR3 length is 17 residues. V lost 3 bases and J lost 2; bases outside the gene matches: 11. Germline lookup yields CDR1 SNHLY and CDR2 FYNNEI. CDR3 nucleotides: TGTGCCAGCAGTGATGCTTGGCCTAGCGGTTTCACAGATACGCAGTATTTT. This translates into CASSDAWPSGFTDTQYF.